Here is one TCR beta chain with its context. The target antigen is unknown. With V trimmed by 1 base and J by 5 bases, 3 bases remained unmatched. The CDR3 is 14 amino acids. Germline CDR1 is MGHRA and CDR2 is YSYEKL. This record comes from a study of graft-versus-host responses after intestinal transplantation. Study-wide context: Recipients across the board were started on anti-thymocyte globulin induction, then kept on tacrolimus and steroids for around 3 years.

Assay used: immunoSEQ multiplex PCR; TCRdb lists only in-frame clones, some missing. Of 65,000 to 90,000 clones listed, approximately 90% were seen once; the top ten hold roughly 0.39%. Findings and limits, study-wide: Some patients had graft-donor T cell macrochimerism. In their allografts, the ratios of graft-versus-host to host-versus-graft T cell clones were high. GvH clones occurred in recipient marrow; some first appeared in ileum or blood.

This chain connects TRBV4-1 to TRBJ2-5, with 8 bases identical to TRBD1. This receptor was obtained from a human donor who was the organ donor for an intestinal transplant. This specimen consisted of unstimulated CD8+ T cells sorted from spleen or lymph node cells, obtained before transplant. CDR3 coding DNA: TGCGCCAGCAGCCAAGGGACAGGGAAGGAGACCCAGTACTTC. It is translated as CASSQGTGKETQYF.